The 21 T cell receptor beta chains below were found in one sample sequenced in a study of CXCR3-negative and CXCR3-positive naive CD8 T cells. These receptors' antigens are unknown. General study points: The TRB CDR3s that CXCR3-positive naive cells carried were more hydrophobic than those of CXCR3-negative naive cells.

Libraries of TRB cDNA were made by 5' RACE and carried UMIs. Following a re-call of the 5' RACE reads, TCRdb has one entry per CDR3 protein and lacks DNA. The data include 6,500 to 10,000 distinct CDR3 sequences; the top ten clones carry roughly 2%. The sample was naive CXCR3+ CD8+ T cells from blood. The subset denotes: CD45RO-CCR7+CD27+CD95- naive CD8+ T cells expressing CXCR3 (TNR3+). All receptors derive from a human donor in good health. Some clones in this sample may be carry-over from other donors' samples.

The CDR3: CASSLVGFPEAFF. The chain joins TRBV7-9 to TRBJ1-1. This CDR3 contains 13 residues. Germline loops: CDR1 SEHNR, CDR2 FQNEAQ (reference sequence).

The chain recombines TRBV29-1 with TRBJ2-7. CDR3 length: 11 residues. Per germline, CDR1 SQVTM and CDR2 ANQGSEA. This CDR3 reads CSVDNTYEQYF.

This clonotype is identified as medium-sized from frequency. The chain joins TRBV20-1 to TRBJ2-1; TCRdb indicates TRBD2, and absent DNA this call remains unverified. CDR1 is DFQATT and CDR2 is SNEGSKA in the germline V gene (reference sequence). The CDR3 covers 15 residues. CDR3: CSARDFQGGDNEQFF.

V and J are TRBV7-2 and TRBJ1-1. Germline V gene lookup returns CDR1 SGHTA and CDR2 FQGNSA. The CDR3 covers 11 residues. This CDR3 is CASSSQPEAFF.

This chain uses TRBV5-1 with TRBJ2-3; the D call of TRBD2 rests on TCRdb alone, since no DNA is present to check it. The CDR3 is 18 residues long. CDR1 and CDR2 from the germline V gene are SGHRS and YFSETQ. CDR3 residues: CASSFGLAGPRWADTQYF.

The V call is TRBV29-1, the J call TRBJ2-1. This CDR3 comprises 14 residues. Per germline, CDR1 SQVTM and CDR2 ANQGSEA. The CDR3 sequence: CSVEPSRFYNEQFF.

This clonotype is deemed medium-sized by its frequency. The chain joins TRBV13 to TRBJ1-2. Germline-derived CDR1 and CDR2 are PRHDT and FYEKMQ (reference sequence). The CDR3 is 13 amino acids. The CDR3 sequence is CASSLGGGPGYTF.

Judged by frequency, this clonotype is medium-sized. V is TRBV28 and J is TRBJ2-2; TCRdb picks TRBD2, but there is no DNA to check that call. Germline loops: CDR1 MDHEN, CDR2 SYDVKM. The CDR3 has 16 residues. The CDR3 protein is CASSLLAGELTGELFF.

According to its frequency, this clonotype is medium-sized. The chain recombines TRBV29-1 with TRBJ1-2; with no DNA, the TCRdb D assignment of TRBD1 cannot be verified. Per germline, CDR1 SQVTM and CDR2 ANQGSEA. There are 14 residues in the CDR3. The chain's CDR3 is CSVEAGLTGFGYTF. The whole variable domain, remainder taken from reference TRBV29-1 and TRBJ1-2, is SAVISQKPSRDICQRGTSLTIQCQVDSQVTMMFWYRQQPGQSLTLIATANQGSEATYESGFVIDKFPISRPNLTFSTLTVSNMSPEDSSIYLCSVEAGLTGFGYTFGSGTRLTVV.

The chain couples TRBV19 to TRBJ2-6; TCRdb outputs TRBD1, but without DNA this stays unchecked. Germline CDR1 is LNHDA and CDR2 is SQIVND (reference sequence). The CDR3 covers 20 residues. CDR3 in amino acids: CASSIYKAGTGGIGANVLTF.

By frequency, this clonotype is medium-sized. The chain recombines TRBV6-6 with TRBJ1-2. In germline, CDR1 is MNHNY, CDR2 SVGAGI (reference sequence). The CDR3 covers 13 residues. The chain's CDR3 is CASSYSRAYGYTF.

J is TRBJ1-2 and V is TRBV4-1; the TRBD1 assignment by TCRdb is unverifiable without DNA. CDR3 length equals 14 residues. Germline V CDR1 and CDR2: MGHRA, YSYEKL. CDR3 residues: CASSQAGTDYGYTF.

J is TRBJ2-3 and V is TRBV28. Germline V lookup: CDR1 MDHEN, CDR2 SYDVKM. The CDR3 has 14 residues. CDR3 region: CASSLETYPDTQYF.

The genes are TRBV25-1 and TRBJ2-1; as DNA is missing, the TRBD1 call by TCRdb cannot be tested. The V gene's germline CDR1 is MGHDK and CDR2 SYGVNS. The CDR3 contains 14 residues. CDR3 sequence: CASSEYGPVNEQFF.

Judged by frequency, this clonotype is medium-sized. The chain combines TRBV29-1 with TRBJ1-2; TCRdb's D call, TRBD1, is unchecked because there is no DNA. Germline loops: CDR1 SQVTM, CDR2 ANQGSEA. This CDR3 contains 11 residues. The CDR3 protein is CSVEDRAGYTF. The complete variable domain, with remaining parts taken from reference TRBV29-1 and TRBJ1-2, reads SAVISQKPSRDICQRGTSLTIQCQVDSQVTMMFWYRQQPGQSLTLIATANQGSEATYESGFVIDKFPISRPNLTFSTLTVSNMSPEDSSIYLCSVEDRAGYTFGSGTRLTVV.

This chain links TRBV29-1 with TRBJ1-1. This CDR3 comprises 15 residues. CDR1 is SQVTM, CDR2 ANQGSEA, per germline. CDR3 amino acids: CSVDRPPGLNTEAFF.

Here the CDR3 reads CASSIGLGDWKTQYF. V and J are TRBV5-8 and TRBJ2-5; TCRdb picks TRBD1, but there is no DNA to check that call. CDR3 size: 15 residues. Per the germline V gene, CDR1 is SGHTS and CDR2 is YDEGEE. The entire variable domain, with the rest obtained from reference TRBV5-8 and TRBJ2-5, is as follows: EAGVTQSPTHLIKTRGQQATLRCSPISGHTSVYWYQQALGLGLQFLLWYDEGEERNRGNFPPRFSGRQFPNYSSELNVNALELEDSALYLCASSIGLGDWKTQYFGPGTRLLVL.

According to its frequency, this clonotype is medium-sized. The gene calls are TRBV28 and TRBJ2-1; without DNA, the TCRdb call of TRBD2 cannot be checked. CDR3 size: 16 residues. Germline V gene data show CDR1 as MDHEN and CDR2 as SYDVKM. Here the CDR3 reads CASSFFASGYYNEQFF.

This chain joins TRBV19 and TRBJ2-1. The germline gives CDR1 LNHDA, CDR2 SQIVND (reference sequence). The CDR3 spans 13 residues. The CDR3 loop reads CASSIGVYNEQFF.

This rearrangement joins TRBV7-8 to TRBJ1-5; TCRdb's D call, TRBD1, is unchecked because there is no DNA. From germline, CDR1 is SGHVS and CDR2 FQNEAQ. This CDR3 is built from 15 residues. This CDR3 reads CASSLTGGPSQPQHF.

V usage is TRBV27 and J usage is TRBJ1-1. The CDR3 loop spans 14 amino acids. Germline CDR1 MNHEY, CDR2 SMNVEV (reference sequence). CDR3 residues: CASSFATTNTEAFF.